The 18 T cell receptor beta chains below were found in one sample sequenced in a study of T cells of healthy individuals. One entry per CDR3 protein, called by TCRdb with MiXCR from the 5' RACE reads. This sample yields 65,000 to 90,000 distinct CDR3 sequences, of which roughly 5% are seen a single time; roughly 7.5% belongs to the top ten. Every receptor here comes from a female donor in good health.

This clonotype was observed many times. The chain has TRBV7-9 and TRBJ2-3; the D is unclear. This CDR3 contains 13 residues. V was cut by 3 bases and J by 2 bases, with 6 bases left in between. Germline assignment: CDR1 SEHNR and CDR2 FQNEAQ (reference sequence). CDR3 DNA: TGTGCCAGCAGCTTGTTAGACACAGATACGCAGTATTTT. Translating it yields CASSLLDTDTQYF.

The V call is TRBV12-3 or TRBV12-4, the J call TRBJ1-6; TRBD1 might be the D (5 bases). V lost 8 bases and J lost 10, with 18 bases in between. The CDR3 covers 14 residues. CDR3 region: CASRQSHSYSPLHF. The CDR3, as DNA: TGTGCCAGCCGACAGAGCCACAGTTACTCACCCCTCCACTTT.

This clonotype was seen at least ten times. The chain uses TRBV7-2 and TRBJ2-7, with 10 bases identical to TRBD2. Germline V CDR1 and CDR2: SGHTA, FQGNSA. V dropped 3 bases and J dropped 4; count of bases not matched to a gene: 3. This CDR3 is built from 14 residues. As DNA, the CDR3 is TGTGCCAGCAGCTTCCGGACTAGCGGATACGAGCAGTACTTC. It yields the protein CASSFRTSGYEQYF.

The table lists this clonotype with many counts. The DNA for the CDR3 is TGCAGCGGGTGGGCCGAGACTAGCACCACAGATACGCAGTATTTT. This gives the protein CSGWAETSTTDTQYF. The V gene is TRBV29-1, the J gene TRBJ2-3, with 7 bases fitting TRBD2. J was trimmed by 2 bases and V by 7 bases; bases with no gene match: 12. The germline V gene encodes CDR1 SQVTM and CDR2 ANQGSEA. This CDR3 comprises 15 residues.

The sample holds many counts of this clonotype. The rearrangement uses TRBV11-2 and TRBJ2-1; 8 nucleotides align to TRBD2. Germline assignment: CDR1 SGHAT and CDR2 FQNNGV. The CDR3 consists of 17 residues. V lost 4 bases, J lost 9 bases, and 17 bases stayed unmatched. CDR3 DNA: TGTGCCAGCAGCTCACTCCGGGTAGCGGGGCGAACGGGTGAGCAGTTCTTC. Protein sequence: CASSSLRVAGRTGEQFF. The full variable domain, rest sourced from reference TRBV11-2 and TRBJ2-1, is EAGVAQSPRYKIIEKRQSVAFWCNPISGHATLYWYQQILGQGPKLLIQFQNNGVVDDSQLPKDRFSAERLKGVDSTLKIQPAKLEDSAVYLCASSSLRVAGRTGEQFFGPGTRLTVL.

This clonotype occurred many times. V gene TRBV7-9 combines with J gene TRBJ2-3, with 7 positions matching TRBD2. V lost 2 bases to trimming and J lost 3 bases; unmatched junction nucleotides: 14. This CDR3 comprises 18 residues. CDR1 and CDR2 (germline): SEHNR, FQNEAQ (reference sequence). DNA of the CDR3: TGTGCCAGCAGCTTAAGTATGTCGTCGGGAGGACGAACAGATACGCAGTATTTT. Protein sequence: CASSLSMSSGGRTDTQYF.

This clonotype was picked up many times. This chain uses TRBV6-1 with TRBJ1-2, with no clear D. CDR1 is MNHNS and CDR2 is SASEGT in the germline V gene. CDR3 size: 14 residues. V was trimmed by 2 bases and J by 2 bases, leaving 9 bases between them. This CDR3 reads CASSELTENYGYTF. In DNA, the CDR3 is TGTGCCAGCAGTGAATTAACAGAGAACTATGGCTACACCTTC.

This clonotype was detected many times. The CDR3 bases are TGTGCCAGCAGCGCCTCCGGGACAGGGCATCCCTCACCCTACGAGCAGTACTTC. Amino acid sequence: CASSASGTGHPSPYEQYF. V is TRBV7-9 and J is TRBJ2-7, with 9 bases that match TRBD1. Germline loops: CDR1 SEHNR, CDR2 FQNEAQ (reference sequence). Losses at the gene ends were 5 bases for V and 2 bases for J; bases not matched to a gene: 16. This CDR3 is 18 amino acids long.

This clonotype was seen repeatedly, ten times or more. The CDR3 nucleotides are TGCGCCAGCAGCTCCTGGGACGGCAGCAATCAGCCCCAGCATTTT. Protein product: CASSSWDGSNQPQHF. This rearrangement joins TRBV5-1 to TRBJ1-5; TRBD1 is a possible D gene (5 bases). Germline CDR1 reads SGHRS; CDR2 reads YFSETQ. Trimming took 3 bases from V and 1 from J, leaving 11 bases between them. The CDR3 has 15 residues.

The chain uses TRBV9 and TRBJ2-1, with D tentatively TRBD1 or TRBD2 (5 bases each). Germline lookup yields CDR1 SGDLS and CDR2 YYNGEE. The V end was cut by 0 bases, the J end by 9 bases, with 7 bases between. The CDR3 loop spans 12 amino acids. The CDR3 region is CASSVAGSEQFF. The CDR3 region has the DNA TGTGCCAGCAGCGTAGCAGGGAGTGAGCAGTTCTTC.

The table lists this clonotype with many counts. The chain carries TRBV30 and TRBJ2-7, with D unresolved. The V gene's germline CDR1 is GTSNPN and CDR2 SVGIG (reference sequence). V was trimmed by 2 bases and J by 3 bases, leaving 11 bases between them. The CDR3 is made up of 13 amino acids. For the CDR3, the DNA is TGTGCCTGGAGTCGAATGGGGATCTACGAGCAGTACTTC. Translated, it gives CAWSRMGIYEQYF.

This clonotype was observed many times. The gene calls are TRBV12-3 or TRBV12-4 and TRBJ2-7; 13 bases agree with TRBD2. CDR3 length equals 15 residues. With 4 bases clipped from V and 1 base from J, the junction kept 1 base outside the gene matches. CDR3 sequence reads: CASSSLAGGSYEQYF. CDR3 DNA sequence: TGTGCCAGCAGTTCACTAGCGGGAGGGTCCTACGAGCAGTACTTC.

The chain combines TRBV10-3 with TRBJ2-3; D not resolved. The CDR3 totals 14 residues. The germline V gene has CDR1 ENHRY and CDR2 SYGVKD. Trimming removed 3 bases from V and 0 bases from J, with 7 bases in between. The CDR3 spells CAISEMASTDTQYF. As DNA, the CDR3 is TGTGCCATCAGTGAAATGGCCAGCACAGATACGCAGTATTTT.

The V call is TRBV12-3 or TRBV12-4, the J call TRBJ1-1; D is unresolved. The V gene lost 4 bases and the J gene lost 0 bases, with 9 bases spanning the gap. The CDR3 is 14 residues long. In DNA form, the CDR3 reads TGTGCCAGCAGTTCAGGACGGATGAACACTGAAGCTTTCTTT. Protein product: CASSSGRMNTEAFF.

This clonotype was picked up a small number of times. The J gene is TRBJ2-2, the V gene TRBV5-4, with TRBD1 as a possible D gene (6 bases). The CDR3 contains 15 residues. CDR1 and CDR2 (germline): SGHNT, YYREEE (reference sequence). V lost 1 base to trimming and J lost 6 bases, with 13 bases between them. CDR3 coding DNA: TGTGCCAGCAGCTTGCCAGGGGTCACGTCCGGGGAGCTGTTTTTT. It is translated as CASSLPGVTSGELFF. Drawing the rest from reference TRBV5-4 and TRBJ2-2, the complete variable domain is ETGVTQSPTHLIKTRGQQVTLRCSSQSGHNTVSWYQQALGQGPQFIFQYYREEENGRGNFPPRFSGLQFPNYSSELNVNALELDDSALYLCASSLPGVTSGELFFGEGSRLTVL.

V gene TRBV7-2 combines with J gene TRBJ2-1; 16 positions match TRBD2. The length of the CDR3 is 19 residues. V gave up 4 bases and J gave up 1 base; unmatched junction bases: 7. Germline-derived CDR1 and CDR2 are SGHTA and FQGNSA. In nucleotides, the CDR3 is TGTGCCAGCAGCTCCGGGACTAGCGGGAGGGCCGGGTCCTACAATGAGCAGTTCTTC. It translates to CASSSGTSGRAGSYNEQFF.

V gene TRBV27 combines with J gene TRBJ2-1; 11 bases agree with TRBD2. The CDR3 has 16 amino acids. Trimming took 4 bases from V and 3 from J; bases not matched to a gene: 5. Germline lookup yields CDR1 MNHEY and CDR2 SMNVEV (reference sequence). CDR3 in DNA: TGTGCCAGCAGTTCCTCAACTAGCGGGAGCTACAATGAGCAGTTCTTC. Protein sequence: CASSSSTSGSYNEQFF.

This clonotype was observed many times. This chain connects TRBV20-1 to TRBJ2-1; the D gene is possibly TRBD2 (5 bases). Per the germline V gene, CDR1 is DFQATT and CDR2 is SNEGSKA (reference sequence). V was shortened by 1 base and J by 0 bases, with 13 bases between the two germline ends. CDR3 length: 16 amino acids. The CDR3 reads CSARGMERTSYNEQFF. The CDR3 nucleotides read TGCAGTGCTAGAGGGATGGAGCGGACCTCCTACAATGAGCAGTTCTTC.